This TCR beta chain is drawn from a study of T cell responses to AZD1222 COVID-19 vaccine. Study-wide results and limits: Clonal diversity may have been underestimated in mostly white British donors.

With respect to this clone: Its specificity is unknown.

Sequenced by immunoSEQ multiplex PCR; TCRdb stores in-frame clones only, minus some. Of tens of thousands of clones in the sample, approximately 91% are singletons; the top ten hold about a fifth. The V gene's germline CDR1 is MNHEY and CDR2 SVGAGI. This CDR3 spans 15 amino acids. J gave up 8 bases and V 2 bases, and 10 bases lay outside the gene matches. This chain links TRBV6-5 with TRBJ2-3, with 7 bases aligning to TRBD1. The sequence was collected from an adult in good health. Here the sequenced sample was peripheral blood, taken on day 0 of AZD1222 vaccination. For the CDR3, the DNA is TGTGCCAGCAGTTACGTAGGGGGCCTTATCAGTACGCAGTATTTT. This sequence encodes CASSYVGGLISTQYF.